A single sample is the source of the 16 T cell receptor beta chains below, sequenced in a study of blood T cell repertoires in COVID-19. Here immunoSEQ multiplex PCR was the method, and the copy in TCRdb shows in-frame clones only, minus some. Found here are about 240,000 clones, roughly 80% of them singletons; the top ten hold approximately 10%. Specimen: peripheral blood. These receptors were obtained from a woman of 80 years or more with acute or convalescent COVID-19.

As DNA, the CDR3 is TGTGCCAGCAGGACTCCCCGGGGGTACACCTTC. Translated, it gives CASRTPRGYTF. The J gene is TRBJ1-2, the V gene TRBV6-5, with TRBD1 as a possible D gene (5 bases). Germline assignment: CDR1 MNHEY and CDR2 SVGAGI. Between the trimmed V and J ends, which lost 6 bases and 11 bases, there was a span of 13 bases. There are 11 residues in the CDR3.

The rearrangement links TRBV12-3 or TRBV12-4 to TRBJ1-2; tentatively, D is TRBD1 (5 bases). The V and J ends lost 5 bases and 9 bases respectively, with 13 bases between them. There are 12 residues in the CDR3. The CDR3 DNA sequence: TGTGCCAGCAGTCCCCGACAGCGAAGCTACACCTTC. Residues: CASSPRQRSYTF.

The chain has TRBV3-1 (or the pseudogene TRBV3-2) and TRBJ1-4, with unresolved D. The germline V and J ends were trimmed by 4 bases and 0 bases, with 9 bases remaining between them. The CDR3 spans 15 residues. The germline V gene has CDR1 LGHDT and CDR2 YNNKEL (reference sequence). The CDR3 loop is CASSPREATNEKLFF. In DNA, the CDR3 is TGTGCCAGCAGCCCGCGGGAGGCAACTAATGAAAAACTGTTTTTT.

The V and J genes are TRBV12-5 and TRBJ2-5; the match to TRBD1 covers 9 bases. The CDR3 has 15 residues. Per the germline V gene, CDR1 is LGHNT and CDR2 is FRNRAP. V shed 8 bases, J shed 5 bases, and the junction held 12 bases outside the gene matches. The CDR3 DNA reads TGTGCTAGTAGGCGCGGGACAGGGACCAGGGAGACCCAGTACTTC. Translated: CASRRGTGTRETQYF. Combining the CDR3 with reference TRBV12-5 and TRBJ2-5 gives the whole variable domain DARVTQTPRHKVTEMGQEVTMRCQPILGHNTVFWYRQTMMQGLELLAYFRNRAPLDDSGMPKDRFSAEMPDATLATLKIQPSEPRDSAVYFCASRRGTGTRETQYFGPGTRLLVL.

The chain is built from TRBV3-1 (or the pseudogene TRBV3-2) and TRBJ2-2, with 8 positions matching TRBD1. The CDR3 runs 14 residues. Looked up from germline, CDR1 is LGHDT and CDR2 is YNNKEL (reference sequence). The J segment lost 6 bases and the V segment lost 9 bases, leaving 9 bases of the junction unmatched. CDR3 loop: CASRQGARSGELFF. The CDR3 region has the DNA TGTGCCAGTCGGCAGGGGGCGAGGTCCGGGGAGCTGTTTTTT.

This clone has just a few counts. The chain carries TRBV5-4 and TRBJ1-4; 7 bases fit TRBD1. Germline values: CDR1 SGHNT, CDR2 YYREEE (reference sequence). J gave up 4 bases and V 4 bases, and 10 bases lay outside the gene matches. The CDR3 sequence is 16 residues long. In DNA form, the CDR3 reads TGTGCCAGCAGCGAGCGTACAGGGGCAAATAATGAAAAACTGTTTTTT. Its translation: CASSERTGANNEKLFF.

CDR3 sequence reads: CATRGQGTYGYTF. The CDR3 coding sequence is TGTGCCACCAGGGGACAGGGGACCTATGGCTACACCTTC. This chain joins TRBV24-1 and TRBJ1-2; 10 bases agree with TRBD1. Germline-derived CDR1 and CDR2 are KGHDR and SFDVKD. The trim removed 7 bases at V and 4 bases at J, leaving 2 bases unmatched. CDR3 length: 13 residues.

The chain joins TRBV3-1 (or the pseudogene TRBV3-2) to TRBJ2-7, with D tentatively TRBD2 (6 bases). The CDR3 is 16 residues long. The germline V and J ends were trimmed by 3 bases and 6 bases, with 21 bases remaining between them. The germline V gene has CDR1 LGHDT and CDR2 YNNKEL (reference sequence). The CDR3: CASSQTRGAGIAEQYF. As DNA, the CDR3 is TGTGCCAGCAGCCAGACGCGGGGCGCCGGAATCGCCGAGCAGTACTTC.

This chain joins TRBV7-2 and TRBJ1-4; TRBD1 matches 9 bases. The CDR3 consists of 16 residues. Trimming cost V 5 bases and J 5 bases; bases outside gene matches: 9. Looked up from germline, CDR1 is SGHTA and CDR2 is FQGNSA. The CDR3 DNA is TGTGCCAGCAGCCGTGCGACAGGGGGTTTGAATGAAAAACTGTTTTTT. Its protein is CASSRATGGLNEKLFF.

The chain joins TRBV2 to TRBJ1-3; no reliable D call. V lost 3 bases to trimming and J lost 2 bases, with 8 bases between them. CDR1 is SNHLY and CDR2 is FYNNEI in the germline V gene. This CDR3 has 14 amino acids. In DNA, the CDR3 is TGTGCCAGCAGTGAGGTCTTAGCTGGAAACACCATATATTTT. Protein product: CASSEVLAGNTIYF.

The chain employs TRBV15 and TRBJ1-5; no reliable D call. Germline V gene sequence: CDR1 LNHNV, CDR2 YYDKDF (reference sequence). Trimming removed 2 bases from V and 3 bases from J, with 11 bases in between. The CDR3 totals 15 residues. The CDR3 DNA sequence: TGTGCCACCAGCAGACCTGACAAACTCAATCAGCCCCAGCATTTT. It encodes CATSRPDKLNQPQHF.

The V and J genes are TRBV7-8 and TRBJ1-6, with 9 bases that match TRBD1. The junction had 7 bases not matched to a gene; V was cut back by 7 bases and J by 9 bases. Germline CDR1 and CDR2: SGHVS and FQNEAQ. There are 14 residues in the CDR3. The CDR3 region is CASTPRGQGSPLHF. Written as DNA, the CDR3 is TGTGCCAGCACCCCTCGGGGACAGGGTTCACCCCTCCACTTT.

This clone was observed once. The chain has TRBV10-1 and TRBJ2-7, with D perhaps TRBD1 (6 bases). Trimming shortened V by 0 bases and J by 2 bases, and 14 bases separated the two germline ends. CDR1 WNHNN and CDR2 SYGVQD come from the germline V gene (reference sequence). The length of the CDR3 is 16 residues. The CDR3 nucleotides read TGCGCCAGCAGTGAGTCGACAGGAGACAGGACCTACGAGCAGTACTTC. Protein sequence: CASSESTGDRTYEQYF.

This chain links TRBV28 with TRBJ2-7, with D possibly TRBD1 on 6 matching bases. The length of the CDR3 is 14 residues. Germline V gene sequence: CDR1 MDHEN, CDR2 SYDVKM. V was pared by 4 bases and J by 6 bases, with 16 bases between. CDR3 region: CASSYQGSRREQYF. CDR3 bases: TGTGCCAGCAGTTATCAGGGGTCCCGGCGCGAGCAGTACTTC.

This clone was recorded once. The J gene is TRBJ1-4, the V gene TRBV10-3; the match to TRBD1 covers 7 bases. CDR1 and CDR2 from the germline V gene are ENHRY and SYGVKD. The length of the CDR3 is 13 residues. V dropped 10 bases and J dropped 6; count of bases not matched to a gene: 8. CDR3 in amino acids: CATRQGVYEKLFF. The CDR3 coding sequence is TGTGCCACCAGACAGGGAGTATATGAAAAACTGTTTTTT.

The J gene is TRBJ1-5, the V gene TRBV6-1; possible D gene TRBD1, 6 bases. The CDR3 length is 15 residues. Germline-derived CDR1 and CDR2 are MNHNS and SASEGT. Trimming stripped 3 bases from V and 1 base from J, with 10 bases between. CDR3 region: CASSEGRGSNQPQHF. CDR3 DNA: TGTGCCAGCAGTGAGGGCAGGGGAAGCAATCAGCCCCAGCATTTT.